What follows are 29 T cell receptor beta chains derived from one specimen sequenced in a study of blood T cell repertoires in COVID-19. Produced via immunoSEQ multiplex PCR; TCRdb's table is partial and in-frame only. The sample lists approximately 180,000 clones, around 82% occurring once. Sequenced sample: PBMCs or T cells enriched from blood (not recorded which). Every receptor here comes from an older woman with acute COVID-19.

CDR3 protein: CASSLDRRYGYTF. CDR3 DNA sequence: TGTGCCAGCAGCTTAGACAGACGATATGGCTACACCTTC. The chain combines TRBV7-2 with TRBJ1-2; D is uncertain. The V gene's germline CDR1 is SGHTA and CDR2 FQGNSA. Trimming shortened V by 1 base and J by 5 bases, and 8 bases separated the two germline ends. The CDR3 is made up of 13 amino acids. The full variable domain, rest sourced from reference TRBV7-2 and TRBJ1-2, is GAGVSQSPSNKVTEKGKDVELRCDPISGHTALYWYRQSLGQGLEFLIYFQGNSAPDKSGLPSDRFSAERTGGSVSTLTIQRTQQEDSAVYLCASSLDRRYGYTFGSGTRLTVV.

CDR3 region: CASSLISRLLYPDTQYF. In nucleotides, the CDR3 is TGCGCCAGCAGCCTTATCTCCCGTCTTCTCTACCCAGATACGCAGTATTTT. The chain employs TRBV4-1 and TRBJ2-3, with D unclear. The CDR3 totals 17 residues. V was pared by 4 bases and J by 4 bases, with 21 bases between. Germline V CDR1 and CDR2: MGHRA, YSYEKL.

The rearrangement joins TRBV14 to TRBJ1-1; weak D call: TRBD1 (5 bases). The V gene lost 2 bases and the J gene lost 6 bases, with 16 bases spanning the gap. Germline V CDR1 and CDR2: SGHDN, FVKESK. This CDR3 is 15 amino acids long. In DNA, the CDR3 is TGTGCCAGCAGCCAATCCTTAGGACGGACATCTGAAGCTTTCTTT. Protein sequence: CASSQSLGRTSEAFF.

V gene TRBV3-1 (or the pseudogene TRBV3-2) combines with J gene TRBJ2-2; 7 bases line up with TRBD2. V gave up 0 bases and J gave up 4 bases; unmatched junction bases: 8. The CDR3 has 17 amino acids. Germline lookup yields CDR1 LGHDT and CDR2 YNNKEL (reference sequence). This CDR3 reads CASSQDPPGGFTGELFF. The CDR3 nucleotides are TGTGCCAGCAGCCAAGATCCCCCGGGGGGATTCACCGGGGAGCTGTTTTTT.

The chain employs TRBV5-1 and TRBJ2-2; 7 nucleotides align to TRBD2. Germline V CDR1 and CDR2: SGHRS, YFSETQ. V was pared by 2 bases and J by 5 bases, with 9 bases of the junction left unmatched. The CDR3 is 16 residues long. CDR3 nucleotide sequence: TGCGCCAGCAGCTTCCGTCCGGCGGGAGTGACCGGGGAGCTGTTTTTT. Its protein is CASSFRPAGVTGELFF.

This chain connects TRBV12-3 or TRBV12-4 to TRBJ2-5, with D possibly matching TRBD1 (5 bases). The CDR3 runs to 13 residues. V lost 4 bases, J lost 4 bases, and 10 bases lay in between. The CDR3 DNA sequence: TGTGCCAGCAGTTCAGGGCGTCGAGAGACCCAGTACTTC. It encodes CASSSGRRETQYF.

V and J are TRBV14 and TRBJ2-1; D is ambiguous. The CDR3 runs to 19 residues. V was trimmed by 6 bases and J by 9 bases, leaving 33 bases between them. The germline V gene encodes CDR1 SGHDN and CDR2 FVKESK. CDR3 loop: CASRHFVVGSDPDVREQFF. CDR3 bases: TGTGCCAGCAGACACTTCGTAGTCGGGTCAGACCCCGATGTGCGTGAGCAGTTCTTC.

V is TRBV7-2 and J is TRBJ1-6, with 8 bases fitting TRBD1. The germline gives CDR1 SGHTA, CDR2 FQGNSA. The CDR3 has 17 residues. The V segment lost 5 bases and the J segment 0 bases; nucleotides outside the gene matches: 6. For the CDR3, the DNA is TGTGCCAGCAGCCCCAGACAGGGGAGCTCCTATAATTCACCCCTCCACTTT. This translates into CASSPRQGSSYNSPLHF.

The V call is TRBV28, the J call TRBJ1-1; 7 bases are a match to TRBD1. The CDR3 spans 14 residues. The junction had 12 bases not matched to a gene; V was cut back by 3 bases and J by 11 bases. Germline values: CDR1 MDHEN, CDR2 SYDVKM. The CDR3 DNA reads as TGTGCCAGCAGTTTTCAGACAGGGAGAGGCTCGGCTTTCTTT. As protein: CASSFQTGRGSAFF.

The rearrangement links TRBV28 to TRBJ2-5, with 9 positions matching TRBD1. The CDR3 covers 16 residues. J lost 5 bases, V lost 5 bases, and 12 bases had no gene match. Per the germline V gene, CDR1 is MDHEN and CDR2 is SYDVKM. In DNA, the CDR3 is TGTGCCAGCAGTCCCTACTCGGGACAGGGCTGGGAGACCCAGTACTTC. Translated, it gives CASSPYSGQGWETQYF.

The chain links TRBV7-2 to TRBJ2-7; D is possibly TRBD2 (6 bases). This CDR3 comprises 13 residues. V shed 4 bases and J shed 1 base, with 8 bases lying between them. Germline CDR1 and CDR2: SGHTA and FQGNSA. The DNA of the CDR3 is TGTGCCAGCAGCTCGGGGGTATCCTACGAGCAGTACGTC. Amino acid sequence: CASSSGVSYEQYV.

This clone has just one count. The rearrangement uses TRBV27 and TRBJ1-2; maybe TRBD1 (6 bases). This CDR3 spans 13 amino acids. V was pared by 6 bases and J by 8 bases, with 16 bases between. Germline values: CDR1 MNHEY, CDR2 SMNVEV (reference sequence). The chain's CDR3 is CASSPTGGQGYTF. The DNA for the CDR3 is TGTGCCAGCAGCCCTACGGGGGGGCAAGGCTACACCTTC.

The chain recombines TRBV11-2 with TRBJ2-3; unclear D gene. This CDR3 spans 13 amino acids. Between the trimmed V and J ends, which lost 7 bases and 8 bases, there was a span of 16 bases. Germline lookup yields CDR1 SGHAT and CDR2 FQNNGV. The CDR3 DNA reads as TGTGCCAGCAAGCCTCCTATAACTCTTACGCAGTATTTT. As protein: CASKPPITLTQYF.

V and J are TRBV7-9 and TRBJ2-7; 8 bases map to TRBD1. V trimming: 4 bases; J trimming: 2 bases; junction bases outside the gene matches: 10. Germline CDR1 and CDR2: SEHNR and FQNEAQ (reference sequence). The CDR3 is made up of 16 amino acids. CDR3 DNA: TGTGCCAGCAGCTCCCCTCGGACAGGGCTAGCCTACGAGCAGTACTTC. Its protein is CASSSPRTGLAYEQYF. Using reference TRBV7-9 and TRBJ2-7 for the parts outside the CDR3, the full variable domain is DTGVSQNPRHKITKRGQNVTFRCDPISEHNRLYWYRQTLGQGPEFLTYFQNEAQLEKSRLLSDRFSAERPKGSFSTLEIQRTEQGDSAMYLCASSSPRTGLAYEQYFGPGTRLTVT.

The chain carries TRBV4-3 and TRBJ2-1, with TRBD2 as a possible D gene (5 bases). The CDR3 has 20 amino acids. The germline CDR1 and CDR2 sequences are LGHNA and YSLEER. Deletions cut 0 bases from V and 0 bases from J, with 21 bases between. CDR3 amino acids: CASSQDRGRPGRSSYNEQFF. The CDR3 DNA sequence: TGCGCCAGCAGCCAAGATCGGGGTCGTCCAGGACGCAGCTCCTACAATGAGCAGTTCTTC.

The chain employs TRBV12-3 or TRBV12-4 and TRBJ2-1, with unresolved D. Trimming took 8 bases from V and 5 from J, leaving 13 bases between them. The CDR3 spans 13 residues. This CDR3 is CASRVRGNNEQFF. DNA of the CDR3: TGTGCCAGCCGGGTTCGAGGCAACAATGAGCAGTTCTTC.

CDR3 protein: CASASGVHTDTQYF. CDR3 bases: TGTGCCAGCGCGAGCGGGGTTCACACAGATACGCAGTATTTT. This sequence joins TRBV27 and TRBJ2-3, with TRBD2 matching 7 bases. Germline V gene data show CDR1 as MNHEY and CDR2 as SMNVEV (reference sequence). V lost 8 bases and J lost 2; bases outside the gene matches: 7. The CDR3 covers 14 residues.

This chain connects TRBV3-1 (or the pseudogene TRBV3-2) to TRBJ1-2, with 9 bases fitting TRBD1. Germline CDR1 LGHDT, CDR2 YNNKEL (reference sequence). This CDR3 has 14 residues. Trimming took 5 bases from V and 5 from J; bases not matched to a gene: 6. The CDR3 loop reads CASSSTGQGYGYTF. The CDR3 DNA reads TGTGCCAGCAGCTCCACGGGACAGGGATATGGCTACACCTTC.

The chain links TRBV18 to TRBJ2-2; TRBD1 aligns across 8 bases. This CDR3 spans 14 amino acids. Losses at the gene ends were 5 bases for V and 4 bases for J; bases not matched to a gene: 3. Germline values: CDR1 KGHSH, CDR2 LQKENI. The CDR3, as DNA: TGTGCCAGCTCAGGACAGGGAGGCACCGGGGAGCTGTTTTTT. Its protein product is CASSGQGGTGELFF.

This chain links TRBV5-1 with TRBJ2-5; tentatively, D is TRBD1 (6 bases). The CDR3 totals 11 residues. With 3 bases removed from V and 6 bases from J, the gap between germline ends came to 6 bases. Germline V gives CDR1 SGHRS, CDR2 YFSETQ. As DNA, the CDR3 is TGCGCCAGCAGCTGGGACAAGACCCAGTACTTC. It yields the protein CASSWDKTQYF.

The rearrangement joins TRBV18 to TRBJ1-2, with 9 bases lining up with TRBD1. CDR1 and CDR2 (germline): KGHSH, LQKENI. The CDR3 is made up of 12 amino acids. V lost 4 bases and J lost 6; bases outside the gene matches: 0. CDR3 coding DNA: TGTGCCAGCTCACGGGACAGGGATGGCTACACCTTC. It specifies CASSRDRDGYTF.

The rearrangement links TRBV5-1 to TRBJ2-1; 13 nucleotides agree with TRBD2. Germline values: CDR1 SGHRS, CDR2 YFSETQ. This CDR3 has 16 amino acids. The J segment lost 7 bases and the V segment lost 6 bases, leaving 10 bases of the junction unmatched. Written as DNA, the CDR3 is TGCGCCAGCACCACACCCACTAGCGGGGGGGGGAATGAGCAGTTCTTC. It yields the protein CASTTPTSGGGNEQFF.

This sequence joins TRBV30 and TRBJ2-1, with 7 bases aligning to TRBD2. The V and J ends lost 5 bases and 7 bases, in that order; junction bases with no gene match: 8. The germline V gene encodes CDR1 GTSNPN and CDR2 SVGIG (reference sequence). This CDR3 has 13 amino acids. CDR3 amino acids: CAWVRLAGNEQFF. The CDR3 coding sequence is TGTGCCTGGGTCCGACTAGCTGGGAATGAGCAGTTCTTC.

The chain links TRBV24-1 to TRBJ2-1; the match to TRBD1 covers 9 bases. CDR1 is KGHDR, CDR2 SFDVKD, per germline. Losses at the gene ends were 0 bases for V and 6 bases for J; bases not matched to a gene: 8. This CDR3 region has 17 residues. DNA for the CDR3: TGTGCCACCAGTGATTTGGTGACAGGGGGTATTGGCAATGAGCAGTTCTTC. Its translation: CATSDLVTGGIGNEQFF.

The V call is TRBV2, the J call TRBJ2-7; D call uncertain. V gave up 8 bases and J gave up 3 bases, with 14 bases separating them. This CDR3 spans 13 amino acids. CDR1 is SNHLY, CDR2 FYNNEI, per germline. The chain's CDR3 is CASARGDYYEQYF. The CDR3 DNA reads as TGTGCCAGCGCCCGTGGAGATTACTACGAGCAGTACTTC.

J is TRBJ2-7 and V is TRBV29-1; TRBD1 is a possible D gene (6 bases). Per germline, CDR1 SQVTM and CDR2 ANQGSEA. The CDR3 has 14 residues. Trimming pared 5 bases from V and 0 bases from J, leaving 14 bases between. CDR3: CSVWGSDSSYEQYF. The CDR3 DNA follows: TGCAGCGTTTGGGGGTCGGACAGCTCCTACGAGCAGTACTTC.

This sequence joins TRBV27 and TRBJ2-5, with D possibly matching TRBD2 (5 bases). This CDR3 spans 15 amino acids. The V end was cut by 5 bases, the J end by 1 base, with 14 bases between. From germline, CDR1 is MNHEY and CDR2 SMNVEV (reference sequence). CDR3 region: CASSLRTDTQETQYF. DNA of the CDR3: TGTGCCAGCAGTCTTCGGACTGACACCCAAGAGACCCAGTACTTC.

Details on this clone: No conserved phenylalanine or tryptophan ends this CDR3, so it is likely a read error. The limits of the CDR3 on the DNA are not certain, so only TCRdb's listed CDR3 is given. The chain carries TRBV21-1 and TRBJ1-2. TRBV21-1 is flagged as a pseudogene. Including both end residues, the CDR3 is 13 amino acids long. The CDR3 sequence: CASRGVPGGLGRP.

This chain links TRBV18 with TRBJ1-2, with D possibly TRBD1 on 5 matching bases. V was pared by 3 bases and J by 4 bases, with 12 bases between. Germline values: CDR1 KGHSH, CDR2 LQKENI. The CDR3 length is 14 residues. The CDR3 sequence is CASSPLDRVYGYTF. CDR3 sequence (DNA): TGTGCCAGCTCACCTTTAGACAGAGTCTATGGCTACACCTTC.